The T cell receptor beta chain described here comes from a study of blood T cell repertoires in COVID-19. Study details: Acute-phase and convalescent COVID-19 samples originated in the United States, Italy and Spain. The cDNA or gDNA used as material had been derived from T cells, B-cell-depleted T cells, or PBMCs.

CDR3 length: 13 residues. The V end lost 5 bases, the J end lost 0 bases, and 5 bases lay between the germline ends. From germline, CDR1 is MNHEY and CDR2 SVGAGI. Source study methods: Nucleated cell counts were estimated from reference gene primer amplification. Profiled with immunoSEQ multiplex PCR; TCRdb holds only in-frame clones, not every one. V and J calls plus clone size are reproduced from that table; the DNA served to infer D and trimming. The sample contains about 190,000 clones, roughly 82% of which appear only once. This receptor was identified in a woman aged 55-75 years with COVID-19, enrolled during active disease. Source material: peripheral blood. V and J are TRBV6-5 and TRBJ2-4; D ambiguous. The chain's CDR3 is CASSLLAKNIQYF. The CDR3 coding sequence is TGTGCCAGCAGTCTTCTAGCCAAAAACATTCAGTACTTC.